This T cell receptor (beta chain) was captured in a study of regulatory T cells in long-lasting Graves disease. Looking at the study overall: Antithyroid drugs had been taken under 3 months by newly diagnosed Graves' patients.

Building the TCR beta libraries relied on iRepertoire HTBI primers, and CDR3 regions underwent Arm-PCR. TCRdb called the multiplex PCR reads again in MiXCR, with one record for every CDR3 protein. The repertoire includes 240,000 or so distinct CDR3 sequences, around 20% of them detected once, and around 14% sits in the top ten. Time point of the sample: newly diagnosed GD, antithyroid drugs for less than 3 months. PBMC-derived RNA was used for the TCR library. EDTA tubes received approximately 9 milliliters of collected peripheral blood. This clonotype was detected ten times or more. What it binds is not known. Study-level points and caveats: The study found lower TCR diversity in persistent Graves' patients than in newly diagnosed ones. Gene preferences differed: TRBV28, TRBJ1-2, TRBJ2-5 in persistent cases.

V shed 7 bases and J shed 7 bases, with 13 bases lying between them. CDR3 length equals 13 residues. The chain uses TRBV12-3 or TRBV12-4 and TRBJ2-2; D unclear. Material: peripheral blood mononuclear cells (PBMCs), obtained at new diagnosis, from a patient treated with antithyroid drugs. The source of this sequence is a female donor with Graves disease. The CDR3 DNA follows: TGTGCCAGCACTCTTTACCCCGGCGGGGAGCTGTTTTTT. It yields the protein CASTLYPGGELFF.